A selection of T cell receptor beta chains follows, all from one sample in a study of identifying expanded T cells in peripheral blood. Assay: immunoSEQ multiplex PCR; the TCRdb copy retains only in-frame clones and omits some. The sample carries under 130,000 clones, approximately 90% recorded once. The sample taken for sequencing was blood. The receptors come from a person aged 18 to 75 in good health. The CDR3 runs from the conserved cysteine through the conserved F or W. A D gene is named only where the DNA matches it firmly. For some rows the clone size is stated as once, few or many, or as a class when expanded; others skip it.

D gene	CDR3 length	V gene	clone size	J gene	CDR3 protein	CDR3 DNA
NA	13	TRBV7-2	few	TRBJ1-2	CASSLGPDYGYTF	TGTGCCAGCAGCCTTGGACCGGACTATGGCTACACCTTC
NA	14	TRBV19	once	TRBJ1-5	CASSISAVNQPQHF	TGTGCCAGTAGTATATCGGCAGTCAATCAGCCCCAGCATTTT
NA	16	TRBV5-6	NA	TRBJ1-2	CASSFGLGTSTGGYTF	TGTGCCAGCAGCTTTGGTCTGGGCACCTCGACCGGTGGCTACACCTTC
NA	13	TRBV18	NA	TRBJ2-7	CASSRASSYEQYF	TGTGCCAGCTCACGGGCCAGCTCCTACGAGCAGTACTTC
NA	13	TRBV15	NA	TRBJ2-7	CATSRDVGREQYF	TGTGCCACCAGCAGAGATGTGGGTCGCGAGCAGTACTTC
NA	9	TRBV21-1	NA	TRBJ2-7	CASSNTVGF	TGTGCCAGCAGCAACACAGTCGGTTTC
TRBD1	14	TRBV10-3	NA	TRBJ1-2	CAIRPTGAHYGYTF	TGTGCCATCAGACCGACAGGGGCACACTATGGCTACACCTTC
NA	18	TRBV29-1	NA	TRBJ2-6	CSVGAGGGSLSGANVLTF	TGCAGCGTGGGAGCGGGCGGAGGGAGTCTCTCTGGGGCCAACGTCCTGACTTTC
NA	16	TRBV28	NA	TRBJ2-5	CASISVGGAGQETQYF	TGTGCCAGCATTAGCGTTGGGGGCGCCGGGCAAGAGACCCAGTACTTC
NA	13	TRBV27	NA	TRBJ1-5	CASSSVKDQPQHF	TGTGCCAGCAGTTCAGTTAAGGATCAGCCCCAGCATTTT
TRBD1	16	TRBV2	NA	TRBJ2-3	CANQGRDSRASDTQYF	TGTGCCAACCAGGGCCGGGACAGCCGGGCCTCAGATACGCAGTATTTT
NA	17	TRBV2	NA	TRBJ2-2	CASRWSEGEANTGELFF	TGTGCCAGCAGGTGGTCGGAGGGAGAAGCGAACACCGGGGAGCTGTTTTTT
NA	12	TRBV2	NA	TRBJ2-1	CATSPGGNEQFF	TGTGCCACTTCCCCAGGGGGGAATGAGCAGTTCTTC
NA	15	TRBV6-1	once	TRBJ1-3	CASIMGRSPGNTIYF	TGTGCCAGCATTATGGGGAGATCTCCCGGAAACACCATATATTTT
NA	13	TRBV11-2	NA	TRBJ2-7	CASSLELAHEQYF	TGTGCCAGCAGCTTAGAATTAGCCCACGAGCAGTACTTC
NA	15	TRBV9	NA	TRBJ1-2	CASSVGPGPNYGYTF	TGTGCCAGCAGCGTCGGTCCGGGGCCTAACTATGGCTACACCTTC
NA	15	TRBV7-2	NA	TRBJ2-7	CASSMSRGPTYEQYF	TGTGCCAGCAGCATGTCTCGGGGACCGACCTACGAGCAGTACTTC
NA	14	TRBV6-6	NA	TRBJ2-2	CASSYSRGGGELFF	TGTGCCAGCAGTTACTCCAGGGGGGGCGGGGAGCTGTTTTTT
NA	14	TRBV5-4	NA	TRBJ2-5	CASSLEGSQETQYF	TGTGCCAGCAGCTTGGAGGGCAGTCAAGAGACCCAGTACTTC
NA	16	TRBV6-4	NA	TRBJ1-4	CASSDSRAEINEKLFF	TGTGCCAGCAGTGACTCGAGGGCAGAGATAAATGAAAAACTGTTTTTT
NA	15	TRBV6-1	NA	TRBJ2-5	CASSDEMHYQETQYF	TGTGCCAGCAGTGATGAGATGCACTACCAAGAGACCCAGTACTTC
NA	17	TRBV4-3	NA	TRBJ2-1	CASSQASGSGYYNEQFF	TGCGCCAGCAGCCAAGCCTCGGGGAGCGGGTATTACAATGAGCAGTTCTTC
NA	16	TRBV13	NA	TRBJ1-5	CASSLGGGRPHQPQHF	TGTGCCAGCAGCTTAGGTGGGGGTCGCCCCCATCAGCCCCAGCATTTT
NA	13	TRBV18	NA	TRBJ1-2	CASRYASNYGYTF	TGTGCCAGCAGATACGCTTCAAACTATGGCTACACCTTC
TRBD1	17	TRBV27	NA	TRBJ1-1	CASSFIPGQSENTEAFF	TGTGCCAGCAGTTTTATCCCGGGACAGTCCGAGAACACTGAAGCTTTCTTT
NA	13	TRBV5-6	NA	TRBJ1-4	CASSFATNEKLFF	TGTGCCAGCAGCTTCGCAACTAATGAAAAACTGTTTTTT
NA	14	TRBV19	once	TRBJ1-1	CASSKIERSTEAFF	TGTGCCAGTAGTAAAATAGAGCGGAGCACTGAAGCTTTCTTT
NA	14	TRBV19	NA	TRBJ1-2	CASSYLEIYYGYTF	TGTGCCAGTAGTTATCTGGAGATCTACTATGGCTACACCTTC
NA	15	TRBV4-1	NA	TRBJ1-2	CASSQVSGIGVGYTF	TGCGCCAGCAGCCAAGTCAGTGGGATAGGGGTTGGCTACACCTTC
TRBD2	15	TRBV5-4	NA	TRBJ2-3	CASSLQRGGADTQYF	TGTGCCAGCAGCTTACAGCGGGGGGGTGCAGATACGCAGTATTTT
NA	15	TRBV2	NA	TRBJ2-3	CASSVQGQSTDTQYF	TGTGCCAGCAGTGTACAAGGACAGAGCACAGATACGCAGTATTTT
TRBD1	15	TRBV5-1	NA	TRBJ2-1	CASSFGTGVYNEQFF	TGCGCCAGCAGCTTCGGGACAGGGGTCTACAATGAGCAGTTCTTC
TRBD1	16	TRBV7-2	NA	TRBJ2-7	CASSYSGGQGAYEQYF	TGTGCCAGCAGCTATTCCGGAGGACAGGGGGCCTACGAGCAGTACTTC
NA	14	TRBV19	NA	TRBJ1-1	CASSIGDKRTEAFF	TGTGCCAGTAGTATAGGTGACAAGAGGACTGAAGCTTTCTTT